The entry below describes one T cell receptor (beta chain). Its antigen is still unknown. TCR beta CDR3 regions were amplified from RNA transcripts. HTBI primers primed a first-round RT-PCR, and a second-round multiplex PCR followed. TCRdb analysed the multiplex PCR reads with MiXCR anew, one entry per CDR3 protein. This table has about 740,000 distinct CDR3 sequences, approximately 40% appearing once. This sample was taken from a study of Graves' ophthalmopathy and Graves' hyperthyroidism. Study results and limitations: Most thyroid clonotypes expanded beyond 0.001 frequency were also found in blood. This model predicted ophthalmopathy progression (sensitivity roughly 64%, specificity 72% to 80%).

The germline V gene has CDR1 ENHRY and CDR2 SYGVKD. The CDR3 spans 12 residues. Deletions cut 2 bases from V and 9 bases from J, with 11 bases between. Material: peripheral blood. The genes are TRBV10-3 and TRBJ2-7, with D perhaps assigned TRBD1 or TRBD2 (5 bases each). The TCR was taken from an adult man with Graves' ophthalmopathy. The CDR3 here is CAISEMGVGQYF. The CDR3 DNA is TGTGCCATCAGTGAGATGGGGGTCGGGCAGTACTTC.